The clone carrying this TCR beta chain came up many times. This sample stems from a study of human T cells and chemical hapten exposure. Germline V gene sequence: CDR1 SGHTA, CDR2 FQGTGA. CDR3 length: 19 residues. Unmatched junction bases numbered 16, after V lost 8 bases and J lost 0 bases. TCRdb independently ran MiXCR on the RACE reads; one entry per CDR3 protein. Of about 71,000 distinct CDR3 sequences detected, around 10% appear once; the ten largest clones hold 2.5% to 4%. Time point in this sample: patch test 1, 2 weeks after DPC sensitization. Treatment here: therapeutic diphenylcyclopropenone sensitization with weekly scalp DPC.

The starting material was whole blood, obtained in connection with sensitization to the hapten diphenylcyclopropenone (DPC). This sequence originates from a woman aged 35 to 49 with alopecia areata. Some clones in this sample may be carry-over from other donors' samples. The rearrangement links TRBV7-3 to TRBJ2-7, with 13 nucleotides matching TRBD2. Here the CDR3 reads CASGPKNGTSGVSSYEQYF. The DNA for the CDR3 is TGTGCCAGCGGACCGAAGAACGGGACTAGCGGGGTGAGCTCCTACGAGCAGTACTTC. Full variable domain (outside the CDR3, taken from reference TRBV7-3 and TRBJ2-7): GAGVSQTPSNKVTEKGKYVELRCDPISGHTALYWYRQSLGQGPEFLIYFQGTGAADDSGLPNDRFFAVRPEGSVSTLKIQRTERGDSAVYLCASGPKNGTSGVSSYEQYFGPGTRLTVT.